The next 3 T cell receptor beta chains were all read from a single sample in a study of Tregs in tolerant kidney transplant recipients. Measured with immunoSEQ multiplex PCR; TCRdb has only the in-frame clones, and not every one. The repertoire table contains 25,000 to 35,000 clones. Mixed chimerism was transient after nonmyeloablative marrow transplants from related graft donors. The material sequenced was CD4+ T cells from blood (PBMCs), taken 24 months after the transplant. The receptors shown here come from a human patient who received a combined kidney and bone marrow transplant. Some of these T cells may belong to the graft donor.

Concerning this clone itself: Read data end 3 residues before the CDR3 end; the end is taken from the germline J gene. The V and J genes are TRBV18 and TRBJ1-2, with TRBD1 as a possible D gene (5 bases). In germline, CDR1 is KGHSH, CDR2 LQKENI. Trimming removed 8 bases from V and 4 bases from J, with 17 bases in between. CDR3 length equals 14 residues. CDR3 bases read: TGTGCCAGCGACACCCGGGGGGACGGCTATGGC. Translation gives CASDTRGDGYG. The full CDR3 is CASDTRGDGYGYTF.

The part of the CDR3 DNA that was read is TGTGCCAGCAGCTTTAGAAGCGGCTCCTACGAG. Its protein product is CASSFRSGSYE. The entire CDR3 protein is CASSFRSGSYEQYF. The chain is built from TRBV7-6 and TRBJ2-7; a possible D gene is TRBD2 (5 bases). The CDR3 end is not reached by the read, which stops 3 residues before it; the germline J gene fills it in. Germline V lookup: CDR1 SGHVS, CDR2 FNYEAQ. V lost 3 bases, J lost 0 bases, and 9 bases lay in between. The CDR3 has 14 amino acids.

Remarks on this clone: The read ends 3 residues early relative to the CDR3; the germline J gene fills the gap. This chain uses TRBV6-2 or TRBV6-3 with TRBJ1-2; TRBD1 aligns across 10 bases. The V and J ends lost 6 bases and 3 bases, in that order; junction bases with no gene match: 4. From germline, CDR1 is MNHEY and CDR2 SVGEGT. This CDR3 is 14 amino acids long. The CDR3 reads CASRAGTGDYGYTF. The sequenced part of the CDR3 DNA is TGTGCCAGCAGAGCCGGGACAGGGGACTATGGC.